Sequencing of this T cell receptor beta chain was carried out in a study of response to subunit inactivated influenza vaccine. TCRdb re-derived calls from the RT-PCR reads in MiXCR, one entry per CDR3 protein. This sample has around 600,000 distinct CDR3 sequences, with around 10% found just once. Germline values: CDR1 ENHRY, CDR2 SYGVKD. Trimming left V 4 bases short and J 6 bases short, with 13 bases between. The CDR3 is 14 amino acids. These data were also reused for a study on T cells expressing NK-cell markers. That investigation notes: TCR beta cDNA was generated via 5'RACE template switching incorporating UMIs. For a few donors, these clonotypes were likewise the leading ones in the CD3+CD56-NKG2C+ fraction.

Here the sequenced sample was PBMCs from blood, taken on the day of vaccination. The TCR was taken from a man between 45 and 60 years old who received an inactivated influenza vaccine. The V gene is TRBV10-3, the J gene TRBJ1-5; no firm D call. Here the CDR3 reads CAISASEVGQPQHF. The CDR3 DNA reads TGTGCCATCAGTGCCTCAGAGGTGGGTCAGCCCCAGCATTTT.